This T cell receptor (beta chain) was captured in a study of shared clonotypes between healthy human individuals. Study-wide findings and caveats: The study generally estimated greater richness for naive than memory subsets. Genetic and exposure-history diversity was limited by the few donors.

TCRdb keeps only in-frame clones here, not all; method: immunoSEQ multiplex PCR. The sample contains over a million clones, approximately 80% of which appear only once. On this clone itself: What it recognizes is unknown.

The CDR3 length is 14 residues. Germline V gives CDR1 SEHNR, CDR2 FQNEAQ (reference sequence). The J segment lost 3 bases and the V segment lost 10 bases, leaving 6 bases of the junction unmatched. Sequenced input: memory CD4+ T cells from PBMCs. Subset: CD45RA-negative fraction. This receptor was taken from a man aged 18 to 29 in good health. Some clones in this sample may be carry-over from other donors' samples. This rearrangement joins TRBV7-9 to TRBJ2-3, with TRBD2 matching over 11 bases. The CDR3 DNA reads as TGTGCCAAATCTAGCGGGAGGACAACAGATACGCAGTATTTT. Amino acid sequence: CAKSSGRTTDTQYF.